This T cell receptor (beta chain) was profiled in a study of cytomegalovirus exposure and HLA in healthy donors. Per the germline V gene, CDR1 is LGHNT and CDR2 is FRNRAP. V was shortened by 5 bases and J by 4 bases, with 15 bases between the two germline ends. This CDR3 region has 14 residues. General study findings and limits: A few CMV-associated chains proved CMV antigen-specific in vitro.

Worth noting for this clone: The antigen remains unidentified.

PCR primers comprised 60 Vbeta and 13 Jbeta primers. Generated by immunoSEQ multiplex PCR, the TCRdb table keeps only in-frame clones and is missing some. The table lists under 200,000 clones. Sequenced sample: PBMCs. The V and J genes are TRBV12-5 and TRBJ2-7, with D perhaps TRBD2 (5 bases). The source of this sequence is a young man in good health and CMV-seronegative. The DNA of the CDR3 is TGTGCTAGTGGTCGAGGGCAAGGGTCTTACGAGCAGTACTTC. This translates into CASGRGQGSYEQYF. Full variable domain (remainder filled in from reference TRBV12-5 and TRBJ2-7): DARVTQTPRHKVTEMGQEVTMRCQPILGHNTVFWYRQTMMQGLELLAYFRNRAPLDDSGMPKDRFSAEMPDATLATLKIQPSEPRDSAVYFCASGRGQGSYEQYFGPGTRLTVT.